What follows describes a single T cell receptor (beta chain). TCRdb's table, derived via immunoSEQ multiplex PCR, lists solely in-frame clones and lacks some. The sample contains under 80,000 clones, approximately 78% of which appear only once. Trimming removed 6 bases at V and 12 bases at J, with 24 bases between. Germline V CDR1 and CDR2: MNHEY, SVGAGI. The CDR3 loop spans 15 amino acids. Single viable CD3+CD4+CD8-CD45RO+ cells were sorted as the memory CD4+ T cells. The sample comes from a study of memory CD4+ T cells and cytomegalovirus serostatus. The V and J genes are TRBV6-5 and TRBJ2-1; a weak D match, TRBD1 (6 bases). The receptor was derived from an adult in good health and CMV-seronegative. The sequenced sample was memory CD4+ T cells from blood. CDR3 bases: TGTGCCAGCAGACCCTCTTGGGGGCAACCGGGTGGGCAGTTCTTC. Translation gives CASRPSWGQPGGQFF.